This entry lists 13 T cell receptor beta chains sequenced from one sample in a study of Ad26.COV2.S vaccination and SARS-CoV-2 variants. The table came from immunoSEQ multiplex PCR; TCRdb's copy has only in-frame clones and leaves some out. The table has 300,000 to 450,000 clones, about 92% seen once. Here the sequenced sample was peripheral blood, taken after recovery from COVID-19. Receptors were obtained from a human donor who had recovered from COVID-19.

CDR3 loop: CASSSSVGGTGELFF. CDR3 nucleotides: TGTGCCAGCAGCTCCTCAGTTGGCGGCACCGGGGAGCTGTTTTTT. This chain connects TRBV11-3 to TRBJ2-2; D remains unclear. The germline V and J ends were trimmed by 4 bases and 4 bases, with 13 bases remaining between them. This CDR3 has 15 residues. The germline V gene encodes CDR1 SGHNT and CDR2 YENEEA.

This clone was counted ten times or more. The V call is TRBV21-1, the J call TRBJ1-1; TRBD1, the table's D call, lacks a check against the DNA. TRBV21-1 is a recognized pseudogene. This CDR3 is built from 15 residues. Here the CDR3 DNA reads TGTGCCAGCAGTCCGAGGGGACAGGGAAACACTGAAGCTTTCTTT. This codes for CASSPRGQGNTEAFF.

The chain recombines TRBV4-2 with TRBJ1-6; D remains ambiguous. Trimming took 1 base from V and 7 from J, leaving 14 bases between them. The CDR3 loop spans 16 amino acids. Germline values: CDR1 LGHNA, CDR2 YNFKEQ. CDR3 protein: CASSQGVQGSNSPLHF. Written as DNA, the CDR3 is TGTGCCAGCAGCCAAGGGGTTCAAGGGAGCAATTCACCCCTCCACTTT.

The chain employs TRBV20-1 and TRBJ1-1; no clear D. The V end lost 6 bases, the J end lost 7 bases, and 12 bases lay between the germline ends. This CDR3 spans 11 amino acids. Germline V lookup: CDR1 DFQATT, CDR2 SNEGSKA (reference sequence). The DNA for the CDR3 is TGCAGTGCGGTCCGGACCGTTGAAGCTTTCTTT. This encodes CSAVRTVEAFF.

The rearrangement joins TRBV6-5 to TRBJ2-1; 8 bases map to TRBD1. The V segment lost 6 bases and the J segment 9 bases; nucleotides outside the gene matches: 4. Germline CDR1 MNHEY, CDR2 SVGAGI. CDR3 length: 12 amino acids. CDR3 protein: CASSYTGGEQFF. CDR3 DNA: TGTGCCAGCAGCTATACAGGGGGTGAGCAGTTCTTC.

The CDR3 nucleotides read TGTGCCAGCGGACAGGGGGCAACTGGCTACACCTTC. Amino acids: CASGQGATGYTF. The chain recombines TRBV5-6 with TRBJ1-2; TRBD1 aligns across 11 bases. The V gene's germline CDR1 is SGHDT and CDR2 YYEEEE. This CDR3 has 12 residues. With 7 bases clipped from V and 7 bases from J, the junction kept 3 bases outside the gene matches.

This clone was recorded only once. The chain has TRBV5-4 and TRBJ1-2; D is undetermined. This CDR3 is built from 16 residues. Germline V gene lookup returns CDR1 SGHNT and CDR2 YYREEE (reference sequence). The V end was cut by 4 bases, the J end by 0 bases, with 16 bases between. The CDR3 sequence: CASSLVGRLANYGYTF. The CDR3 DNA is TGTGCCAGCAGCCTCGTGGGCAGGCTAGCTAACTATGGCTACACCTTC.

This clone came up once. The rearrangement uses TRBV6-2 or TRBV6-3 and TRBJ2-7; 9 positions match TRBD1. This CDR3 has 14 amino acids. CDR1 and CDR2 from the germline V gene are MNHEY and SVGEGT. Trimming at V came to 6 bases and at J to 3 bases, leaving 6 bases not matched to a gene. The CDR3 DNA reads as TGTGCCAGCAGCACGACAGGGGGTCTCTACGAGCAGTACTTC. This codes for CASSTTGGLYEQYF.

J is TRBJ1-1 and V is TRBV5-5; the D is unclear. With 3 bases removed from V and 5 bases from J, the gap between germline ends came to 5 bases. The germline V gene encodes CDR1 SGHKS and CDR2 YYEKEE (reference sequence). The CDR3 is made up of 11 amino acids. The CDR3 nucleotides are TGTGCCAGCAGCTCTCCGACTGAAGCTTTCTTT. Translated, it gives CASSSPTEAFF.

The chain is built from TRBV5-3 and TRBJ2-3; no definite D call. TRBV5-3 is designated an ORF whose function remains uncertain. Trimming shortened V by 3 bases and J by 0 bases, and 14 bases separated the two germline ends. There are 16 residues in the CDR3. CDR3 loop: CARSSALAQSTDTQYF. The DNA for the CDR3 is TGTGCCAGAAGCTCCGCCCTTGCGCAGAGCACAGATACGCAGTATTTT.

The CDR3 protein is CASRPGRYGYTF. CDR3 coding DNA: TGTGCCAGTAGACCGGGACGCTATGGCTACACCTTC. The chain links TRBV19 to TRBJ1-2; perhaps TRBD1 as D (5 bases). This CDR3 has 12 amino acids. V was clipped by 6 bases and J by 4 bases, with 9 bases between them. Germline V lookup: CDR1 LNHDA, CDR2 SQIVND (reference sequence).

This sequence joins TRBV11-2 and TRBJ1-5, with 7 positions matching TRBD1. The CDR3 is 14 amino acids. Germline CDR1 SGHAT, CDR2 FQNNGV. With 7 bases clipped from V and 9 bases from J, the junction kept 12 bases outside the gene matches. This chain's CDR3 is CASTVTGPKGPQHF. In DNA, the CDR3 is TGTGCCAGCACCGTGACAGGGCCTAAGGGGCCCCAGCATTTT.

Here the CDR3 reads CSVEPTGSGELFF. DNA of the CDR3: TGCAGCGTTGAGCCGACAGGGTCCGGGGAGCTGTTTTTT. The genes are TRBV29-1 and TRBJ2-2; 7 bases match TRBD1. This CDR3 is 13 amino acids long. J gave up 6 bases and V 3 bases, and 4 bases lay outside the gene matches. Germline CDR1 SQVTM, CDR2 ANQGSEA.